This entry features one T cell receptor beta chain sequence. This specimen belongs to a study of blood T cell repertoires in COVID-19. Study as a whole: COVID-19 samples from acute and convalescent phases originated in the United States, Italy and Spain. The analysed material was cDNA or gDNA that came from T cells, B-cell-depleted T cells, or PBMCs.

The table came from immunoSEQ multiplex PCR; TCRdb's copy has only in-frame clones and leaves some out. Of nearly 250,000 clones in the sample, 86% were seen once. The V gene's germline CDR1 is SGHRS and CDR2 YFSETQ. The germline V and J ends were trimmed by 5 bases and 0 bases, with 15 bases remaining between them. This CDR3 has 16 amino acids. The chain employs TRBV5-1 and TRBJ2-1; the D gene is possibly TRBD2 (6 bases). This sequence was found in a woman aged 45-60 years who had recovered from COVID-19. Sequenced material: PBMCs or T cells enriched from blood (not recorded which). The CDR3 sequence: CASRRGTASSYNEQFF. DNA for the CDR3: TGCGCCAGCAGACGGGGGACCGCAAGCTCCTACAATGAGCAGTTCTTC. The complete variable domain, with remaining parts taken from reference TRBV5-1 and TRBJ2-1, reads KAGVTQTPRYLIKTRGQQVTLSCSPISGHRSVSWYQQTPGQGLQFLFEYFSETQRNKGNFPGRFSGRQFSNSRSEMNVSTLELGDSALYLCASRRGTASSYNEQFFGPGTRLTVL.